Listed here are 14 T cell receptor beta chains from one sample, sequenced in a study of a mutant IDH1 vaccine in newly diagnosed glioma (dated by TCRdb to the early 2020s). Explained via the paper, the time point label denotes: week 47, end of study. Every vaccine dose consisted of 300 ug of a 20-mer mutant IDH1 peptide in Montanide, administered subcutaneously together with topical imiquimod. Their antigens remain unidentified. Library preparation employed the immunoSEQ multiplex PCR assay. The clones in this table, taken by TCRdb from immuneACCESS, are in-frame only. Not every clone is retained; where verified, under half of the shortfall comes from an unresolved V gene, and the cause of the rest is unknown. This sample is represented by about 94,000 clones; 85% to 90% of them were singletons. Jointly, the top ten make up around 0.73% of the sample. Sequencing was performed on PBMCs, taken from a glioma patient whose treatment included an IDH1 peptide vaccine. The receptor set was obtained from a woman aged 45-65 years with glioma.

As DNA, the CDR3 is TGTGCCACCAAGGTTAGCAATCAGCCCCAGCATTTT. This translates into CATKVSNQPQHF. The genes are TRBV15 and TRBJ1-5; D is undetermined. Trimming took off 7 bases at V and 0 bases at J, with 4 bases between the two ends. The CDR3 contains 12 residues. Germline V gene sequence: CDR1 LNHNV, CDR2 YYDKDF (reference sequence).

This clone appeared once. V and J are TRBV5-6 and TRBJ1-1; D might be TRBD1 (6 bases). Looked up from germline, CDR1 is SGHDT and CDR2 is YYEEEE. The length of the CDR3 is 17 residues. Trimming pared 0 bases from V and 5 bases from J, leaving 20 bases between. The CDR3 reads CASSLVGGAEARTEAFF. The CDR3 coding sequence is TGTGCCAGCAGCTTGGTTGGGGGGGCGGAGGCGCGAACTGAAGCTTTCTTT.

The sample holds a few counts of this clone. This chain connects TRBV9 to TRBJ2-3; D is possibly TRBD1 (7 bases). The CDR3 length is 13 residues. The germline gives CDR1 SGDLS, CDR2 YYNGEE. The V and J ends lost 5 bases and 9 bases respectively, with 16 bases between them. For the CDR3, the DNA is TGTGCCAGCAGTGGAGGGGGCGAGGGGACGCAGTATTTT. As protein: CASSGGGEGTQYF.

CDR3: CASSLSGTGGREQYF. The CDR3 DNA is TGTGCCAGCAGTTTATCCGGGACAGGGGGCAGAGAGCAGTACTTC. The V gene is TRBV27, the J gene TRBJ2-7, with 12 nucleotides matching TRBD1. Trimming at V came to 0 bases and at J to 7 bases, leaving 4 bases not matched to a gene. CDR1 and CDR2 (germline): MNHEY, SMNVEV (reference sequence). The CDR3 is made up of 15 amino acids.

The V call is TRBV7-4, the J call TRBJ2-7; D possibly corresponds to TRBD2 (6 bases). V lost 7 bases, J lost 0 bases, and 16 bases lay in between. Germline V gene lookup returns CDR1 SGHVT and CDR2 SQSDAQ. The CDR3 spans 15 residues. Here the CDR3 DNA reads TGTGCCAGCAATTTCGGGACTGCCGTCTCCTACGAGCAGTACTTC. Translating gives CASNFGTAVSYEQYF.

The chain recombines TRBV2 with TRBJ2-7; 7 positions agree with TRBD2. The CDR3 contains 18 residues. The germline V gene encodes CDR1 SNHLY and CDR2 FYNNEI. J gave up 3 bases and V 1 base, and 15 bases lay outside the gene matches. DNA of the CDR3: TGTGCCAGCAGTGAAGAGTCCCGACAGAGACTAGCAGTCTACGAGCAGTACTTC. It codes for CASSEESRQRLAVYEQYF. Full variable domain (outside the CDR3, taken from reference TRBV2 and TRBJ2-7): EPEVTQTPSHQVTQMGQEVILRCVPISNHLYFYWYRQILGQKVEFLVSFYNNEISEKSEIFDDQFSVERPDGSNFTLKIRSTKLEDSAMYFCASSEESRQRLAVYEQYFGPGTRLTVT.

The rearrangement joins TRBV19 to TRBJ2-5, with 8 bases that match TRBD2. The J call is uncertain, as TRBJ2-7 better fits the DNA end. Germline assignment: CDR1 LNHDA and CDR2 SQIVND (reference sequence). The CDR3 length is 15 residues. The CDR3 DNA is TGTGCCAGTAGTATGGCGACGGGAGGGTTCTACGAGCAGTACTTC. This codes for CASSMATGGFYEQYF.

This clone was seen just once. The CDR3 nucleotides read TGTGCCAGCTCTTCGGTCGGATGGGGCACAGATACGCAGTATTTT. It translates to CASSSVGWGTDTQYF. The V call is TRBV27, the J call TRBJ2-3; D unclear. The V end was cut by 8 bases, the J end by 1 base, with 16 bases between. CDR1 and CDR2 from the germline V gene are MNHEY and SMNVEV (reference sequence). The CDR3 runs to 15 residues.

The table lists this clone with a count of one. The chain recombines TRBV28 with TRBJ2-1, with 8 bases that match TRBD1. Germline CDR1 and CDR2: MDHEN and SYDVKM. Losses at the gene ends were 6 bases for V and 4 bases for J; bases not matched to a gene: 8. The CDR3 extends over 15 amino acids. As DNA, the CDR3 is TGTGCCAGCAGGCTAGGACAGGGTTCGTACAATGAGCAGTTCTTC. This translates into CASRLGQGSYNEQFF. Looking up the rest from reference TRBV28 and TRBJ2-1 gives the full variable domain: DVKVTQSSRYLVKRTGEKVFLECVQDMDHENMFWYRQDPGLGLRLIYFSYDVKMKEKGDIPEGYSVSREKKERFSLILESASTNQTSMYLCASRLGQGSYNEQFFGPGTRLTVL.

This chain joins TRBV5-4 and TRBJ1-5; TRBD1 is a possible D gene (5 bases). The germline CDR1 and CDR2 sequences are SGHNT and YYREEE (reference sequence). Trimming stripped 4 bases from V and 7 bases from J, with 9 bases between. The CDR3 is made up of 12 amino acids. The CDR3 bases are TGTGCCAGCAGCGTGGGGGGACAGCCCCAGCATTTT. This codes for CASSVGGQPQHF. The variable domain in full, completed from reference TRBV5-4 and TRBJ1-5, reads ETGVTQSPTHLIKTRGQQVTLRCSSQSGHNTVSWYQQALGQGPQFIFQYYREEENGRGNFPPRFSGLQFPNYSSELNVNALELDDSALYLCASSVGGQPQHFGDGTRLSIL.

The chain couples TRBV2 to TRBJ2-3; D unclear. There are 12 residues in the CDR3. Germline CDR1 SNHLY, CDR2 FYNNEI. V was clipped by 7 bases and J by 0 bases, with 5 bases between them. The CDR3: CASTQSTDTQYF. DNA of the CDR3: TGTGCCAGCACTCAAAGCACAGATACGCAGTATTTT.

Worth noting for this clone: Distinct nucleotide sequences in the sample also encode this CDR3. V and J are TRBV5-1 and TRBJ2-3; D may be TRBD1 (5 bases). V lost 2 bases and J lost 1, with 5 bases in between. The CDR3 has 13 residues. CDR1 is SGHRS and CDR2 is YFSETQ in the germline V gene. CDR3 amino acids: CASSLGGTDTQYF. CDR3 sequence (DNA): TGCGCCAGCAGCTTAGGGGGCACAGATACGCAGTATTTT.

The V and J genes are TRBV5-1 and TRBJ2-1, with D possibly matching TRBD2 (5 bases). Trimming left V 3 bases short and J 7 bases short, with 5 bases between. This CDR3 spans 11 amino acids. CDR1 SGHRS and CDR2 YFSETQ come from the germline V gene. CDR3 sequence reads: CASSWENEQFF. The CDR3, as DNA: TGCGCCAGCAGCTGGGAGAATGAGCAGTTCTTC.

The chain employs TRBV27 and TRBJ2-7; 12 bases match TRBD1. Germline loops: CDR1 MNHEY, CDR2 SMNVEV (reference sequence). Trimming removed 2 bases from V and 4 bases from J; junction bases left unmatched: 3. This CDR3 is built from 15 residues. The CDR3 spells CASSLRDRGLYEQYF. The CDR3 DNA reads TGTGCCAGCAGTTTACGGGACAGGGGGCTTTACGAGCAGTACTTC.